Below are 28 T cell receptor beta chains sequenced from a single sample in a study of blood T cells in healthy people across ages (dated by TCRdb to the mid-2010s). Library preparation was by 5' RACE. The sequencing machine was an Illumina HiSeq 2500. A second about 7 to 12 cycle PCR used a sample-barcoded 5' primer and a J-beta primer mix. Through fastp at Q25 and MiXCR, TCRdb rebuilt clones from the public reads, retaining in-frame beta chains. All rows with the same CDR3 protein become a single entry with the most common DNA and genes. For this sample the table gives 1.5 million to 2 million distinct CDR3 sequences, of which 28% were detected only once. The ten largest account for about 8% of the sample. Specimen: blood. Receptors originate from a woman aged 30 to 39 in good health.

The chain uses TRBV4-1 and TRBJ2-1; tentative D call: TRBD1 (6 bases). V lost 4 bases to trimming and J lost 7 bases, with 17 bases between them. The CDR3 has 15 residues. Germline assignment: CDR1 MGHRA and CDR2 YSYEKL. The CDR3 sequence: CASSRTRTAFNEQFF. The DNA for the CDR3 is TGCGCCAGCAGCCGAACCAGGACAGCCTTTAATGAGCAGTTCTTC.

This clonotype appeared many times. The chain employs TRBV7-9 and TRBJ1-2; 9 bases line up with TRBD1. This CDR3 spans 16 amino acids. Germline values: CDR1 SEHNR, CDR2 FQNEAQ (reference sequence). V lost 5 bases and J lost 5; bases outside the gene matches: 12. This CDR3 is CASSPPSRTGVYGYTF. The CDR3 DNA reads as TGTGCCAGCAGCCCCCCCTCTCGGACAGGGGTTTATGGCTACACCTTC.

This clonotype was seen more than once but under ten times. For the CDR3, the DNA is TGTGCCAGCAGCGGGGGGCGTGGAGATACGCAGTATTTT. Amino acid sequence: CASSGGRGDTQYF. The genes are TRBV12-3 or TRBV12-4 and TRBJ2-3, with D maybe TRBD2 (7 bases). Between the trimmed V and J ends, which lost 6 bases and 5 bases, there was a span of 12 bases. This CDR3 spans 13 amino acids.

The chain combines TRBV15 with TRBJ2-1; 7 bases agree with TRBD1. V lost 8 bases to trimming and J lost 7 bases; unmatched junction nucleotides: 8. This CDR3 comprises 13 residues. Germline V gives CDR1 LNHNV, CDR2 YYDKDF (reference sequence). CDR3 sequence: CATRIRTGNEQFF. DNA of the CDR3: TGTGCCACCCGCATTAGGACAGGAAATGAGCAGTTCTTC.

The CDR3 nucleotides read TGTGCCAGCAGTTTTAACAGGAAAGGGGCTGAAGCTTTCTTT. Protein product: CASSFNRKGAEAFF. The chain uses TRBV12-3 or TRBV12-4 and TRBJ1-1, with a possible D match to TRBD1 (5 bases). This CDR3 contains 14 residues. V lost 3 bases and J 6 bases, leaving 14 bases between the germline ends.

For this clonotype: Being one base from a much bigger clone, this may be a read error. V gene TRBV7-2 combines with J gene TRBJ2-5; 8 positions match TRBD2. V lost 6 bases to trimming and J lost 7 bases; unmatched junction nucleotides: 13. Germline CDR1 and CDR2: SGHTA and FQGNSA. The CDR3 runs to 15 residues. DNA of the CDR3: TGTGCCAGCAGACATACTATCGGGAGGGCCTCGACCCAGTACTTC. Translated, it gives CASRHTIGRASTQYF.

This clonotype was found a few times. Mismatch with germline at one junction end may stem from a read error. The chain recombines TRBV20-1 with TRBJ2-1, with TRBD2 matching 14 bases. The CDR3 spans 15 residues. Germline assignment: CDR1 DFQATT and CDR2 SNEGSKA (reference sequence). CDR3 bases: TGCAGTGCATCTCGGACTAGCGGGAGGTACAAGGAGCAGTTCTTC. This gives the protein CSASRTSGRYKEQFF.

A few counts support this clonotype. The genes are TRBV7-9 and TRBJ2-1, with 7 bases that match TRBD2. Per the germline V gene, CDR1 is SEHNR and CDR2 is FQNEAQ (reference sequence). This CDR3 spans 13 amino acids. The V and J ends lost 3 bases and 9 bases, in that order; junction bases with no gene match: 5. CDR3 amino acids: CASSFSPGGEQFF. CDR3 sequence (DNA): TGTGCCAGCAGCTTTAGCCCGGGGGGTGAGCAGTTCTTC.

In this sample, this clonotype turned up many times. The CDR3: CASKRAPASYEQFF. The CDR3 DNA reads as TGTGCCAGCAAGCGGGCCCCCGCCAGTTATGAGCAGTTCTTC. The chain has TRBV12-3 or TRBV12-4 and TRBJ2-1; D is perhaps TRBD2 (6 bases). The V and J ends lost 7 bases and 8 bases respectively, with 18 bases between them. This CDR3 is built from 14 residues.

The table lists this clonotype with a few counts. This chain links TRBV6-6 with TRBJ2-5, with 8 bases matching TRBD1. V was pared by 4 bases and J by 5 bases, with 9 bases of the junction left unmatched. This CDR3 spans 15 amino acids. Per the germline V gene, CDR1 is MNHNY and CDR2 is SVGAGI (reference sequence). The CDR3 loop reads CASSSTGAVEETQYF. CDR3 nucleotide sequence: TGTGCCAGCAGTTCGACAGGGGCGGTTGAGGAGACCCAGTACTTC.

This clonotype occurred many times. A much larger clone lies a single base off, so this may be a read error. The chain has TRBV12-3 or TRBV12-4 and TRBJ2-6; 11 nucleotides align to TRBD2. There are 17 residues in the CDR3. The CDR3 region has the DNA TGTGCCAGCAGTCCCGGGACTAGCGGCTCTGGGGCCAACGTCCGGACTTTC. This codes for CASSPGTSGSGANVRTF.

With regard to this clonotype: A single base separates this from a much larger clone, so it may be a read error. Written as DNA, the CDR3 is TGCGCCAGCAGCTTTGGGAGTAGCGGGGGGTCCACAGATACGCAGTATTTT. Its protein is CASSFGSSGGSTDTQYF. This chain uses TRBV5-1 with TRBJ2-3; 10 nucleotides match TRBD2. Germline CDR1 is SGHRS and CDR2 is YFSETQ. This CDR3 is built from 17 residues. Unmatched junction bases numbered 8, after V lost 2 bases and J lost 2 bases.

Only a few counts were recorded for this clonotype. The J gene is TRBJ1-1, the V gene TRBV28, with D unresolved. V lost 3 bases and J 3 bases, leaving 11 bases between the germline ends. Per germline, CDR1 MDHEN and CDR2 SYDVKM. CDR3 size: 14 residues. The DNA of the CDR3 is TGTGCCAGCAGTTTCGTCTTGTCGTACACTGAAGCTTTCTTT. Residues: CASSFVLSYTEAFF.

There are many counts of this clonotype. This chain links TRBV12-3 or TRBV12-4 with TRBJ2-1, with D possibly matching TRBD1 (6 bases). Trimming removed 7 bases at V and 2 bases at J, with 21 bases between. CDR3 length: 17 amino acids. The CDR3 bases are TGTGCCAGCACCCCCCAGGGGTTAGTAGGGACCTACAATGAGCAGTTCTTC. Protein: CASTPQGLVGTYNEQFF.

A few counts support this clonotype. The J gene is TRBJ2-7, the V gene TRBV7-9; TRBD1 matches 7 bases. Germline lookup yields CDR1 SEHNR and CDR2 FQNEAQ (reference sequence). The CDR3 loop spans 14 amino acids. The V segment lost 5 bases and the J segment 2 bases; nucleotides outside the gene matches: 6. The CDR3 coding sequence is TGTGCCAGCAGCCAGGGGGTCCCCCCCTACGAGCAGTACTTC. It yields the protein CASSQGVPPYEQYF.

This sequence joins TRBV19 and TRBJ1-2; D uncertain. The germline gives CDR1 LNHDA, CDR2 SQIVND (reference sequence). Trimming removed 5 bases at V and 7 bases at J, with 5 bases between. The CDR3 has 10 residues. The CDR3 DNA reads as TGTGCCAGTAGTTTCCTTGGCTACACCTTC. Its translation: CASSFLGYTF.

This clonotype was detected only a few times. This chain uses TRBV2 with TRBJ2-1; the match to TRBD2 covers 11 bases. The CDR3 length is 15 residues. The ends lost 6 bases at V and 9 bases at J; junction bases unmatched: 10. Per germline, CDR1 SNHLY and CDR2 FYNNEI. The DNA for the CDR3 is TGTGCCAGCAGCCAAACTAGCGGGGGCAATGGTGAGCAGTTCTTC. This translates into CASSQTSGGNGEQFF.

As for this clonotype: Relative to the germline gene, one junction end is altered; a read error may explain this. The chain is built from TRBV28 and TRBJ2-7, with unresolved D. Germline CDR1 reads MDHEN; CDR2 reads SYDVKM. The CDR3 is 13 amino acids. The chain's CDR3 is CAGSLLDSYEQYF. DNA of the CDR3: TGTGCCGGCAGTTTGCTTGACTCCTACGAGCAGTACTTC.

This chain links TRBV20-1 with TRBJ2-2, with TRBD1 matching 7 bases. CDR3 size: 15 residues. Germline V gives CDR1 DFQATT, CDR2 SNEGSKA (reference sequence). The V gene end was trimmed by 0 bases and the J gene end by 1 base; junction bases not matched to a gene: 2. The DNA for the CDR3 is TGCAGTGCTAGAGATCGGACAGGGAACACCGGGGAGCTGTTTTTT. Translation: CSARDRTGNTGELFF.

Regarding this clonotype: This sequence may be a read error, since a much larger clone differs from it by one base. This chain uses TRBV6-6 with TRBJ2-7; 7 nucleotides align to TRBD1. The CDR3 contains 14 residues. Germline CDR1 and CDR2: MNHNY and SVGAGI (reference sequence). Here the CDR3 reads CASSDRQGFHERYF. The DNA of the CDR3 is TGTGCCAGCAGTGACCGACAGGGTTTCCACGAGCGGTACTTC.

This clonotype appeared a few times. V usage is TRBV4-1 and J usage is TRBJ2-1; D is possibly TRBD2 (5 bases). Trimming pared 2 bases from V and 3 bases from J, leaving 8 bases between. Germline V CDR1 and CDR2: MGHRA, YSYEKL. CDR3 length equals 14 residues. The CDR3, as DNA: TGCGCCAGCAGCCAAATCGGGAACTACAATGAGCAGTTCTTC. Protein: CASSQIGNYNEQFF.

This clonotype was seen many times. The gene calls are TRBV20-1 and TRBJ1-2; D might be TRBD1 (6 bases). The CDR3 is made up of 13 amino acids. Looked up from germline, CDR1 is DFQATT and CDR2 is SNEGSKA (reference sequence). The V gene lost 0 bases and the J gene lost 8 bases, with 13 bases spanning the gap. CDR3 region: CSARDLRGYGYTF. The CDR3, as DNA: TGCAGTGCTAGAGACCTCAGGGGTTACGGCTACACCTTC.

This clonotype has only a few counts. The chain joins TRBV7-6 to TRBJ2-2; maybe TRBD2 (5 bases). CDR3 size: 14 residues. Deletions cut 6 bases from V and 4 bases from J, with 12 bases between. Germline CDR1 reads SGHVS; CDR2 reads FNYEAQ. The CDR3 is CASSLDWGTGELFF. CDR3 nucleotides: TGTGCCAGCAGTTTGGACTGGGGCACCGGGGAGCTGTTTTTT.

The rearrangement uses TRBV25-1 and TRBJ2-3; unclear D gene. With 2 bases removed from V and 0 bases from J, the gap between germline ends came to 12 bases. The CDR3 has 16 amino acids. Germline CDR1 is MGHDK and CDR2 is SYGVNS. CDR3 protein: CASSEVTAPSTDTQYF. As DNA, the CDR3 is TGTGCCAGCAGTGAAGTGACCGCGCCTAGCACAGATACGCAGTATTTT.

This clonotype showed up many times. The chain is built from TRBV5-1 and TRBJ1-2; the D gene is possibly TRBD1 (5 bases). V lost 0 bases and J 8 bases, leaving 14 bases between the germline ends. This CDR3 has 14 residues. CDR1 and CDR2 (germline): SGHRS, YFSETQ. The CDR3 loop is CASSLVGGEVGYTF. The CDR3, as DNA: TGCGCCAGCAGCTTGGTCGGAGGGGAGGTCGGCTACACCTTC.

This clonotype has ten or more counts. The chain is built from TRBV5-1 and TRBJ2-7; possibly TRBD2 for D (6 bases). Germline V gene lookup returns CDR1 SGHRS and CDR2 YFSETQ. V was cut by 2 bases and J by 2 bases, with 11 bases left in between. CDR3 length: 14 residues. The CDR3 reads CASSFLGGTYEQYF. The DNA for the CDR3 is TGCGCCAGCAGCTTCCTCGGCGGGACCTACGAGCAGTACTTC.

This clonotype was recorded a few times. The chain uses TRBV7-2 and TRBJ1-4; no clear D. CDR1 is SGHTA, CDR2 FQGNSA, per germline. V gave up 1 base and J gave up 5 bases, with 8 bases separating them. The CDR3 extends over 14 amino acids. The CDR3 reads CASSLGWMNEKLFF. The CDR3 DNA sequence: TGTGCCAGCAGCTTAGGGTGGATGAATGAAAAACTGTTTTTT.

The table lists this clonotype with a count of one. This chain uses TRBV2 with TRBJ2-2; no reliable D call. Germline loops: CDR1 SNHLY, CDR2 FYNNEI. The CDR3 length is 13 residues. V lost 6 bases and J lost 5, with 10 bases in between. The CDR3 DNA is TGTGCCAGCAGGGGGATTTCAACCGGGGAGCTGTTTTTT. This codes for CASRGISTGELFF.